This passage covers 19 T cell receptor beta chains from one sample sequenced in a study of siplizumab effects on memory and regulatory T cells. Sequenced by immunoSEQ multiplex PCR; TCRdb stores in-frame clones only, minus some. The table records 50,000 to 70,000 clones, just over 95% of them present only once. Material for sequencing was naive CD8+ T cells sorted from blood. Every receptor here comes from a human donor in good health.

The V and J genes are TRBV7-3 and TRBJ1-3; D is undetermined. The CDR3 is 13 residues long. CDR1 is SGHTA and CDR2 is FQGTGA in the germline V gene. Trimming pared 5 bases from V and 2 bases from J, leaving 7 bases between. The CDR3 nucleotides are TGTGCCAGCAGCGAAGACCCTGGAAACACCATATATTTT. This encodes CASSEDPGNTIYF.

As regards this clone: In the same sample, other DNA sequences code for this CDR3. V is TRBV19 and J is TRBJ1-1; D is unclear. The ends were cut back, 3 bases at V and 1 base at J, with 6 bases in the middle. This CDR3 is 13 amino acids long. Per the germline V gene, CDR1 is LNHDA and CDR2 is SQIVND (reference sequence). CDR3 bases: TGTGCCAGTAGTATCGGCCAGAACACTGAAGCTTTCTTT. This sequence encodes CASSIGQNTEAFF.

This clone was seen just once. The chain joins TRBV29-1 to TRBJ1-2; 11 bases match TRBD1. Trimming took 5 bases from V and 6 from J; bases not matched to a gene: 5. Germline loops: CDR1 SQVTM, CDR2 ANQGSEA. The CDR3 totals 13 residues. DNA for the CDR3: TGCAGCGTTTCCGGGACAGGGGGAAATGGCTACACCTTC. This translates into CSVSGTGGNGYTF.

The chain links TRBV12-1 to TRBJ1-1; TRBD1 was called by the table and not checked on the DNA. TRBV12-1 corresponds to a pseudogene. The CDR3 contains 16 residues. The DNA for the CDR3 is TGTGCCAGCAGCTCGCCCGTACCCTCGATAGGGGATGAAGCTTTCTTT. It specifies CASSSPVPSIGDEAFF.

This chain uses TRBV6-5 with TRBJ2-5; TRBD1 agrees at 9 bases. V was clipped by 7 bases and J by 5 bases; unmatched bases: 11. Germline CDR1 and CDR2: MNHEY and SVGAGI. There are 15 residues in the CDR3. The CDR3 nucleotides are TGTGCCAGCACCGAGGACAGGGGCTTACGGGAGACCCAGTACTTC. It specifies CASTEDRGLRETQYF.

The CDR3 spells CASSFSPTTGGIGYTF. The CDR3 region has the DNA TGTGCCAGCAGTTTTTCACCAACGACAGGGGGCATCGGCTACACCTTC. The genes are TRBV27 and TRBJ1-2; TRBD1 aligns across 10 bases. The CDR3 has 16 amino acids. Germline values: CDR1 MNHEY, CDR2 SMNVEV (reference sequence). Losses at the gene ends were 3 bases for V and 8 bases for J; bases not matched to a gene: 12.

V usage is TRBV2 and J usage is TRBJ1-1; 7 nucleotides line up with TRBD1. Germline V CDR1 and CDR2: SNHLY, FYNNEI. The CDR3 has 14 amino acids. V shed 7 bases and J 1 base; nucleotides not matched to a gene: 6. For the CDR3, the DNA is TGTGCCAGCACCAAGGGGGCCACGAACACTGAAGCTTTCTTT. This translates into CASTKGATNTEAFF.

This rearrangement joins TRBV7-3 to TRBJ2-3; tentatively, D is TRBD1 (5 bases). The CDR3 extends over 13 amino acids. Between the trimmed V and J ends, which lost 2 bases and 4 bases, there was a span of 7 bases. The germline CDR1 and CDR2 sequences are SGHTA and FQGTGA. CDR3 in DNA: TGTGCCAGCAGCTTACAGGGCGCAGATACGCAGTATTTT. Translated: CASSLQGADTQYF.

V is TRBV7-7 and J is TRBJ2-2; 9 bases align to TRBD1. Germline loops: CDR1 SSHAT, CDR2 FNYEAQ (reference sequence). V dropped 5 bases and J dropped 5; count of bases not matched to a gene: 6. The CDR3 sequence is 15 residues long. CDR3 residues: CASSPMTGGTGELFF. In nucleotides, the CDR3 is TGTGCCAGCAGCCCTATGACAGGGGGTACCGGGGAGCTGTTTTTT.

The CDR3 spells CASSQDWRAETQYF. The CDR3 DNA sequence: TGCGCCAGCAGCCAAGATTGGCGCGCGGAGACCCAGTACTTC. The chain is built from TRBV4-1 and TRBJ2-5; unclear D gene. V was clipped by 0 bases and J by 5 bases, with 10 bases between them. The germline V gene has CDR1 MGHRA and CDR2 YSYEKL. There are 14 residues in the CDR3.

The rearrangement links TRBV2 to TRBJ2-3; TRBD2 matches 8 bases. Germline V gene lookup returns CDR1 SNHLY and CDR2 FYNNEI. The CDR3 extends over 14 amino acids. With 3 bases clipped from V and 5 bases from J, the junction kept 4 bases outside the gene matches. This CDR3 reads CASSEAGGGDTQYF. The CDR3 coding sequence is TGTGCCAGCAGTGAGGCGGGGGGAGGAGATACGCAGTATTTT.

V is TRBV7-9 and J is TRBJ2-7; D is possibly TRBD1 or TRBD2 (5 bases each). V was clipped by 5 bases and J by 3 bases, with 23 bases between them. The CDR3 spans 17 residues. The germline V gene has CDR1 SEHNR and CDR2 FQNEAQ (reference sequence). Written as DNA, the CDR3 is TGTGCCAGCAGCGCCAGTTATCTAGGGGACGAGAACTACGAGCAGTACTTC. Translation: CASSASYLGDENYEQYF.

The chain employs TRBV30 and TRBJ2-2; D unresolved. The CDR3 has 15 residues. The ends were cut back, 7 bases at V and 1 base at J, with 16 bases in the middle. Germline-derived CDR1 and CDR2 are GTSNPN and SVGIG (reference sequence). The CDR3 DNA is TGTGCCTCGGATCCGGAACAGAGGAACACCGGGGAGCTGTTTTTT. This translates into CASDPEQRNTGELFF.

The chain links TRBV15 to TRBJ2-7, with D hard to call. V was trimmed by 3 bases and J by 5 bases, leaving 17 bases between them. CDR3 length equals 15 residues. CDR1 is LNHNV and CDR2 is YYDKDF in the germline V gene (reference sequence). In DNA form, the CDR3 reads TGTGCCACCAGCAGGGAAACCCTAAGTTGGGACGAGCAGTACTTC. This encodes CATSRETLSWDEQYF.

This clone is a singleton in its sample. The identical CDR3 is also encoded by other nucleotide sequences in the sample. V usage is TRBV5-5 and J usage is TRBJ2-7; D gene uncertain. CDR3 length: 13 residues. Trimming removed 0 bases at V and 3 bases at J, with 7 bases between. The germline V gene has CDR1 SGHKS and CDR2 YYEKEE (reference sequence). Here the CDR3 reads CASSLAGSYEQYF. The CDR3 DNA is TGTGCCAGCAGCTTGGCCGGCAGCTACGAGCAGTACTTC.

This chain links TRBV21-1 with TRBJ1-2; TRBD1, the table's D call, lacks a check against the DNA. TRBV21-1 is deemed a pseudogene. The CDR3 contains 16 residues. CDR3 region: CASSKAPGGANSGYTF. The CDR3 bases are TGTGCCAGCAGCAAAGCTCCAGGGGGCGCGAACTCTGGCTACACCTTC.

V usage is TRBV9 and J usage is TRBJ1-6, with no clear D. The CDR3 runs 13 residues. The germline gives CDR1 SGDLS, CDR2 YYNGEE. Trimming shortened V by 0 bases and J by 9 bases, and 7 bases separated the two germline ends. The CDR3 DNA sequence: TGTGCCAGCAGCGTAGAAGGCGGTTCACCCCTCCACTTT. Its translation is CASSVEGGSPLHF.

This chain links TRBV13 with TRBJ2-3; TRBD2 is a possible D gene (5 bases). This CDR3 is built from 15 residues. V was shortened by 1 base and J by 2 bases, with 10 bases between the two germline ends. The germline gives CDR1 PRHDT, CDR2 FYEKMQ (reference sequence). The CDR3, as DNA: TGTGCCAGCAGCTTAGCAGGAGGTGACACAGATACGCAGTATTTT. Encoded protein: CASSLAGGDTDTQYF.

The chain employs TRBV4-3 and TRBJ2-3; TRBD1 matches at 7 bases. The V gene's germline CDR1 is LGHNA and CDR2 YSLEER. V shed 1 base and J 0 bases; nucleotides not matched to a gene: 4. This CDR3 region has 16 residues. CDR3 residues: CASSQGSRGSTDTQYF. The CDR3 coding sequence is TGCGCCAGCAGCCAAGGATCCAGGGGGAGCACAGATACGCAGTATTTT.